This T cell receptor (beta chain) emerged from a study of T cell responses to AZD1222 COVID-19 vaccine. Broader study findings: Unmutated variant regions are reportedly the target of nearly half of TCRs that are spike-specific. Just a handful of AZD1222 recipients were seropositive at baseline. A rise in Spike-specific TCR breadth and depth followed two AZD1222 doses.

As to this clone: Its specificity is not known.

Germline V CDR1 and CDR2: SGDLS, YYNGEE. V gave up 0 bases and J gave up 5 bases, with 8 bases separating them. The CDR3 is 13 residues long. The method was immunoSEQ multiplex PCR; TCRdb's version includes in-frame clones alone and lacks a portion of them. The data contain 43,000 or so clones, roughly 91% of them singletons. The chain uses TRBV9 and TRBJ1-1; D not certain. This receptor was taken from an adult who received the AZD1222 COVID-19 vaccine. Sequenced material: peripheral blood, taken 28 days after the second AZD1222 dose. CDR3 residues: CASSVGRWTEAFF. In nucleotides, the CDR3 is TGTGCCAGCAGCGTAGGGAGATGGACTGAAGCTTTCTTT.